This TCR beta chain was sequenced during a study of cytomegalovirus exposure and HLA in healthy donors. Study-level points and caveats: A prior analysis recorded that most TCR beta V segments were productive about 90% or about 30% of the time. The study dropped some indistinguishable V segments, TRBV6-2 and TRBV6-3 among them.

Trimming removed 1 base from V and 0 bases from J, with 10 bases in between. CDR3 size: 16 residues. CDR1 MNHEY and CDR2 SMNVEV come from the germline V gene (reference sequence). Researchers ran the PCR with 60 Vbeta and 13 Jbeta primers. Sequenced by immunoSEQ multiplex PCR; TCRdb stores in-frame clones only, minus some. The sample holds roughly 100,000 clones; 12% to 15% are singletons and the top ten take roughly 0.79%. With respect to this clone: Its antigen is unidentified.

The TCR comes from a female donor in good health and CMV-seronegative. The sequencing input was PBMCs. The V and J genes are TRBV27 and TRBJ2-1, with D possibly TRBD2 on 5 matching bases. The CDR3 loop reads CASSLLGVSSYNEQFF. The CDR3 DNA is TGTGCCAGCAGTTTATTGGGAGTTAGCTCCTACAATGAGCAGTTCTTC.